The present T cell receptor beta chain was sequenced within a study of T-cell memory formation after mild COVID-19. V lost 5 bases to trimming and J lost 6 bases; unmatched junction nucleotides: 8. This CDR3 is 14 amino acids long. The germline V gene encodes CDR1 SEHNR and CDR2 FQNEAQ (reference sequence). MiXCR was run by TCRdb on the 5' RACE reads, yielding one entry per CDR3 protein. The repertoire holds 530,000 or so distinct CDR3 sequences, approximately 15% seen once, with 8.1% in the top ten. This receptor was identified in an adult woman who had mild COVID-19 (a few samples of this study predate the infection). Cell type and time point are not known. Sample: PBMCs or a T cell subset sorted from them (not recorded which). The chain has TRBV7-9 and TRBJ1-1; 8 nucleotides match TRBD1. The CDR3 nucleotides read TGTGCCAGCAGCCGTGGACAGGGAATCCCTGAAGCTTTCTTT. Translating it yields CASSRGQGIPEAFF. The full variable domain, rest sourced from reference TRBV7-9 and TRBJ1-1, is DTGVSQNPRHKITKRGQNVTFRCDPISEHNRLYWYRQTLGQGPEFLTYFQNEAQLEKSRLLSDRFSAERPKGSFSTLEIQRTEQGDSAMYLCASSRGQGIPEAFFGQGTRLTVV.